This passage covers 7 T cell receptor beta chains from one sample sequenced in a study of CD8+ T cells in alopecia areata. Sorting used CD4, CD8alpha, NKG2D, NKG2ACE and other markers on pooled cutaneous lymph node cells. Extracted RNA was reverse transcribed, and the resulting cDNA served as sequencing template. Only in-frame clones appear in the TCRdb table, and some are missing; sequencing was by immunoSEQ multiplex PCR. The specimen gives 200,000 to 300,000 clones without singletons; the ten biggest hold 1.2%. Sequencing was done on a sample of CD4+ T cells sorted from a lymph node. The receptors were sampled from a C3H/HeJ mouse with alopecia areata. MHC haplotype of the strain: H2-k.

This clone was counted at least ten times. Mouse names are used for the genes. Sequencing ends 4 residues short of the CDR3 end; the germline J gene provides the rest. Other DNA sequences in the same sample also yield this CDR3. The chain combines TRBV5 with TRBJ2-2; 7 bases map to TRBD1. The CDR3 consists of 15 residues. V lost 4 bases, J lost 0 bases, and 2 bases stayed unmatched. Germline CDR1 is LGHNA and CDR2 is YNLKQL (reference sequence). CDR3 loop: CASSPGTANTGQLYF. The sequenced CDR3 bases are TGTGCCAGCAGCCCCGGGACAGCAAACACCGGG.

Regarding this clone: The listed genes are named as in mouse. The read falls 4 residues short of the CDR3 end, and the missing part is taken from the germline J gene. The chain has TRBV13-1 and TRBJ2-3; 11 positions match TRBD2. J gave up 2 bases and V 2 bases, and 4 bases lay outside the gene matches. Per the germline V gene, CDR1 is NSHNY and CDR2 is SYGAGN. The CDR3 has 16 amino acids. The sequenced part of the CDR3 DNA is TGTGCCAGCAGTGACCGACTGGGGGGGGTTGCAGAA. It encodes CASSDRLGGVAE. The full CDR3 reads CASSDRLGGVAETLYF.

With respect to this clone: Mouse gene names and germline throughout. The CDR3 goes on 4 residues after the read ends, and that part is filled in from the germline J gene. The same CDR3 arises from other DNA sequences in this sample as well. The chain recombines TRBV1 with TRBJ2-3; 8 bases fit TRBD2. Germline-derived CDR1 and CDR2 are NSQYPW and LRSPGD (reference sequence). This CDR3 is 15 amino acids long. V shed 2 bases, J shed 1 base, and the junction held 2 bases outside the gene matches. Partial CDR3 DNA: TGCACCTGCAGTGCACTTGGGGGGGGTGCAGAA. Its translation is CTCSALGGGAE. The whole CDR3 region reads CTCSALGGGAETLYF.

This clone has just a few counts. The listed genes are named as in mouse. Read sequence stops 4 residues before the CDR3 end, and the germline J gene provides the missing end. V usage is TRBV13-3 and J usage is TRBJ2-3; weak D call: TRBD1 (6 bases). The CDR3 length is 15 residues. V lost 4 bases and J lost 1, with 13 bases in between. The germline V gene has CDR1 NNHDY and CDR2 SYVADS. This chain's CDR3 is CASSPDRLRAETLYF. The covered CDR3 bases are TGTGCCAGCAGTCCTGACAGGTTGCGTGCAGAA.

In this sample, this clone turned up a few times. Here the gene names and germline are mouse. The CDR3 here is CAWRSGTGVSAETLYF. CDR3 DNA, as far as it was read: TGTGCCTGGAGGTCCGGGACTGGGGTTAGTGCAGAA. The genes are TRBV31 and TRBJ2-3; TRBD2 agrees at 10 bases. The read comes to an end 4 residues before the CDR3 does, leaving the germline J gene to fill in the end. V gave up 3 bases and J gave up 0 bases; unmatched junction bases: 6. The CDR3 sequence is 16 residues long. Germline V lookup: CDR1 GKSSPN, CDR2 SITVG.

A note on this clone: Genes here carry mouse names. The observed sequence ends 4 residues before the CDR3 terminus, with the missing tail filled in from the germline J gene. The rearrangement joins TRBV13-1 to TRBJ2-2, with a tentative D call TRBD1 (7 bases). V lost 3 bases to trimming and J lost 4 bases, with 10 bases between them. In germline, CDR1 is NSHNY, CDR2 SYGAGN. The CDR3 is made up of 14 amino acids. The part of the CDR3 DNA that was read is TGTGCCAGCAGTGCAGGGGGGAGCACCGGG. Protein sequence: CASSAGGSTG. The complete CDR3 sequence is CASSAGGSTGQLYF.

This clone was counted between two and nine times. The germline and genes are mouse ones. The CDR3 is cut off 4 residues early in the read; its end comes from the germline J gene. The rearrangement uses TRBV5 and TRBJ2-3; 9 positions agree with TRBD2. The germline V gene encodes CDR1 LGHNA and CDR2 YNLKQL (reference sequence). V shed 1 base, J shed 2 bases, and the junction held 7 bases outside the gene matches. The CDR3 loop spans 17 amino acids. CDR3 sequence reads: CASSQGVGGRDAETLYF. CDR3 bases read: TGTGCCAGCAGCCAAGGGGTGGGGGGGCGCGATGCAGAA.